This TCR beta chain was captured by sequencing in a study of T cell changes during pregnancy in multiple sclerosis. The data were produced by immunoSEQ multiplex PCR, yet TCRdb's version contains in-frame clones alone and is incomplete. The table includes some 79,000 clones, 80% to 95% detected once. The sequencing used CD4+ T cells from peripheral blood mononuclear cells, collected in the second trimester of pregnancy. The sequence derives from a female donor with multiple sclerosis, enrolled in a pregnancy study.

The CDR3 nucleotides are TGTGCCAGCAGACCCGGGACTAGCGGCTACGAGCAGTACTTC. Translating it yields CASRPGTSGYEQYF. The chain employs TRBV2 and TRBJ2-7; TRBD2 matches at 11 bases. V shed 6 bases, J shed 3 bases, and the junction held 4 bases outside the gene matches. Per the germline V gene, CDR1 is SNHLY and CDR2 is FYNNEI. The CDR3 length is 14 residues. The full variable domain, in which reference TRBV2 and TRBJ2-7 provide the parts outside the CDR3, is EPEVTQTPSHQVTQMGQEVILRCVPISNHLYFYWYRQILGQKVEFLVSFYNNEISEKSEIFDDQFSVERPDGSNFTLKIRSTKLEDSAMYFCASRPGTSGYEQYFGPGTRLTVT.